A selection of T cell receptor beta chains follows, all from one sample in a study of blood T cell repertoires in COVID-19. The protocol was immunoSEQ multiplex PCR, while the TCRdb copy is restricted to in-frame clones and leaves out a portion. The table lists 85,000 to 110,000 clones, 84% of them singletons. Sequenced sample: peripheral blood. The receptors were gathered from a human donor in a cohort sampled during active COVID-19. The CDR3 runs from the conserved cysteine through the conserved F or W. The D gene is left open where the match is weak. Size is omitted from some rows. Given values are once, few, many or a class for expanded clones.

NA	TRBD2	TRBV7-2	TRBJ2-1	CASSLGIAGGHNEQFF	TGTGCCAGCAGCTTAGGGATAGCGGGGGGCCACAATGAGCAGTTCTTC
once	NA	TRBV9	TRBJ2-1	CASSVEAHSVRFF	TGTGCCAGCAGCGTAGAAGCCCATTCCGTTCGGTTCTTC
NA	NA	TRBV2	TRBJ2-1	CASIVLDPYNEQFF	TGTGCCAGCATCGTATTAGATCCTTACAATGAGCAGTTCTTC
NA	TRBD1	TRBV2	TRBJ1-5	CASSRDRGNSNQPQHF	TGTGCCAGCTCCCGGGACAGGGGAAATAGCAATCAGCCCCAGCATTTT
NA	TRBD1	TRBV5-4	TRBJ2-7	CASSSAQGNLYEQYF	TGTGCCAGCAGCTCGGCACAGGGGAACCTTTACGAGCAGTACTTC
NA	NA	TRBV16	TRBJ1-1	CASSRTQGWTEAFF	TGTGCCAGCAGCCGAACACAGGGTTGGACTGAAGCTTTCTTT
NA	NA	TRBV11-2	TRBJ2-2	CASSLGQVMNTGELFF	TGTGCCAGCAGCTTAGGTCAGGTTATGAACACCGGGGAGCTGTTTTTT
NA	NA	TRBV7-8	TRBJ1-4	CASSPRTATNEKLFF	TGTGCCAGCAGCCCTCGGACAGCAACTAATGAAAAACTGTTTTTT
NA	NA	TRBV5-1	TRBJ1-6	CASSFWGPSYNSPLHF	TGCGCCAGCAGCTTTTGGGGGCCCTCCTATAATTCACCCCTCCACTTT
NA	TRBD1	TRBV9	TRBJ2-7	CASSSGQFGYEQYF	TGTGCCAGCAGCTCGGGACAGTTCGGATACGAGCAGTACTTC
NA	NA	TRBV9	TRBJ1-1	CASSVDWGGDTEAFF	TGTGCCAGCAGCGTAGATTGGGGAGGCGACACTGAAGCTTTCTTT
NA	NA	TRBV6-1	TRBJ2-6	CASSEREAGANVLTF	TGTGCCAGCAGTGAACGTGAGGCTGGGGCCAACGTCCTGACTTTC
once	NA	TRBV5-1	TRBJ1-4	CASSSGVMGEKLFF	TGCGCCAGCAGCTCAGGGGTGATGGGTGAAAAACTGTTTTTT
few	NA	TRBV19	TRBJ1-1	CASSILGQNTEAFF	TGTGCCAGTAGTATCCTGGGGCAGAACACTGAAGCTTTCTTT
NA	NA	TRBV5-1	TRBJ1-2	CASRLDINYGYTF	TGCGCCAGCAGGTTGGACATTAACTATGGCTACACCTTC
NA	NA	TRBV19	TRBJ1-5	CASSPREGNLEPQHF	TGTGCCAGTTCCCCCAGGGAAGGGAATCTTGAGCCCCAGCATTTT
NA	NA	TRBV7-8	TRBJ2-6	CASSFRDGVSGANVLTF	TGTGCCAGCAGCTTCCGAGACGGAGTCTCTGGGGCCAACGTCCTGACTTTC
NA	NA	TRBV7-2	TRBJ1-6	CASSQKGQNSPLHF	TGTGCCAGCAGCCAAAAAGGACAGAATTCACCCCTCCACTTT
NA	TRBD1	TRBV3-1/TRBV3-2	TRBJ1-1	CASSHSGTGRTEAFF	TGTGCCAGCAGCCATTCCGGGACAGGGCGTACTGAAGCTTTCTTT
few	TRBD2	TRBV10-3	TRBJ2-1	CAISGGEGGGQFF	TGTGCCATCAGTGGAGGGGAAGGCGGGGGGCAGTTCTTC
few	NA	TRBV3-1/TRBV3-2	TRBJ1-1	CASSQGWGRDEAFF	TGTGCCAGCAGCCAAGGCTGGGGCAGGGATGAAGCTTTCTTT
NA	NA	TRBV4-2	TRBJ1-5	CASSQITLRDSHQPQHF	TGTGCCAGCAGCCAGATCACCCTCCGGGACTCGCATCAGCCCCAGCATTTT
NA	TRBD2	TRBV7-7	TRBJ2-5	CASSLGLAGGQETQYF	TGTGCCAGCAGCCTGGGACTAGCGGGGGGGCAAGAGACCCAGTACTTC
NA	TRBD1	TRBV14	TRBJ2-5	CASSQDWDRETQYF	TGTGCCAGCAGCCAAGATTGGGACAGAGAGACCCAGTACTTC
once	TRBD1	TRBV6-2/TRBV6-3	TRBJ1-5	CASIPTGGNQPQHF	TGTGCCAGCATCCCGACAGGGGGTAATCAGCCCCAGCATTTT
NA	TRBD1	TRBV10-3	TRBJ2-3	CAISEPHRGQGDTQYF	TGTGCCATCAGTGAGCCACACAGGGGGCAGGGAGATACGCAGTATTTT
NA	TRBD2	TRBV3-1/TRBV3-2	TRBJ2-3	CASSQDMVSGLAGGPATDTQYF	TGTGCCAGCAGCCAAGATATGGTTAGTGGGCTAGCGGGGGGGCCCGCCACAGATACGCAGTATTTT
few	NA	TRBV7-6	TRBJ1-1	CASSLALAGNTEAFF	TGTGCCAGCAGCTTAGCGCTGGCGGGGAACACTGAAGCTTTCTTT
NA	TRBD2	TRBV7-3	TRBJ2-3	CASSLGASGYTDTQYF	TGTGCCAGCAGCTTAGGGGCTAGCGGGTACACAGATACGCAGTATTTT
few	NA	TRBV2	TRBJ2-1	CASKRSVGSYNEQFF	TGTGCCAGCAAGAGGTCAGTCGGGTCCTACAATGAGCAGTTCTTC
NA	TRBD1	TRBV4-1	TRBJ2-7	CASSQGQGSYSYEQYF	TGCGCCAGCAGCCAAGGACAGGGATCCTACTCCTACGAGCAGTACTTC
NA	NA	TRBV11-2	TRBJ1-4	CASQGSNEKLFF	TGTGCCAGCCAGGGGAGTAATGAAAAACTGTTTTTT
NA	NA	TRBV5-4	TRBJ1-1	CASSEGGTFKGNTEAFF	TGTGCCAGCAGCGAGGGAGGGACTTTTAAGGGGAACACTGAAGCTTTCTTT
NA	TRBD1	TRBV19	TRBJ1-4	CASGTGGAGWKLFF	TGTGCCAGCGGGACAGGGGGCGCCGGTTGGAAACTGTTTTTT
many	NA	TRBV27	TRBJ2-3	CASSPRSGADTQYF	TGTGCCAGCAGTCCCCGATCCGGTGCAGATACGCAGTATTTT